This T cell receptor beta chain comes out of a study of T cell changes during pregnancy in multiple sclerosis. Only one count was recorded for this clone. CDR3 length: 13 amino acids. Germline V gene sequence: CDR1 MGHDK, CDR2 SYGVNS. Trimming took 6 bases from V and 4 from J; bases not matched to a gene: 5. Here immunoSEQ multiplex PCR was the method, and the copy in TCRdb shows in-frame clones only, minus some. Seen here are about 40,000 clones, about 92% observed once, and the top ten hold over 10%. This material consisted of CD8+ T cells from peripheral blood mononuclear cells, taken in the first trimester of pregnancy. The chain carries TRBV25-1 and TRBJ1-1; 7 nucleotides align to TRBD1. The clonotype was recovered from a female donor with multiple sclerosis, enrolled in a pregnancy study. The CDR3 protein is CASRRQGGTEAFF. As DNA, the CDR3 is TGTGCCAGCAGAAGACAGGGAGGCACTGAAGCTTTCTTT.